This T cell receptor beta chain was profiled in a study of T cells in lung cancer brain metastases (dated by TCRdb to 2017 to 2018). For context, the study as a whole: About 85% of the roughly 20 patients had a history of tobacco use, with a median of around 41 pack-years. The primary and brain metastasis specimens were acquired a median of around 340 days apart. Of the patients, around 12 were female and roughly nine were male, and their median age at first diagnosis was 50 to 60 years. Of the roughly 21 patients, eighteen received no interval therapy between resection of the primary and resection of the metastasis. The study compared TCR beta CDR3 repertoires of fully resected primary non-small cell lung cancers with those of paired brain metastases. DNA integrity number averaged roughly 3.9 in both primary and metastatic specimens, with no significant difference between sites. A cohort of 20 patients was included, from whom 40 specimens were contributed, with one primary lung lesion and one brain metastasis obtained from each patient.

Each sample received between 2.24 and 4.92 ug of genomic DNA as input, and paired samples received equal DNA input. TCR beta libraries were constructed in two PCR steps with the immunoSEQ hsTCRbeta Kit, which uses multiplexed V and J gene primers. Pooled libraries, together with positive and negative controls, were sequenced on an Illumina MiSeq with a 100-cycle paired-end protocol. As for the authors' bioinformatics: Raw data were processed by the immunoSEQ vendor into normalized, annotated TCR beta repertoire reports. Richness was defined as the number of unique clones by nucleotide sequence, and the iChao1 and Efron-Thisted estimators were used to extrapolate total richness. Paired lesions were characterized and compared using Pielou's evenness, Simpson's index, top-ten clone proportional abundance, and the Morisita overlap index. The immuneACCESS repertoire file appears here via TCRdb, limited to in-frame rearrangements. These files lack a portion of the clones; in checked studies, under half of the deficit traces to unresolved V genes, and the cause of the others is not known. The V and J calls and clone size were taken over from that table, and D and trimming were inferred from the DNA. This sample is represented by under 4,500 clones; 70% to 90% of them were singletons. The ten largest clones capture 8.1% of the sample.

Notes on this clone: Its antigen has not been determined. Per-base qualities were not stored, and no clone one base away is much larger.

Relative to germline, V is 0 bases shorter and J is 9 bases shorter, with 15 bases between their ends. According to the germline V gene, CDR1 reads MNHEY and CDR2 reads SVGAGI. The CDR3 goes from the cysteine to the phenylalanine over 15 residues. This entry keeps only the CDR3 DNA: 45 bases, framed from base 1. Patients underwent resection for synchronous oligometastatic disease or delayed recurrence of a solitary brain metastasis. To avoid including cancers other than NSCLC, any patient with a history of multiple malignancies was excluded. Tumor areas were macrodissected from four or five deparaffinized roughly 9.5 um unstained sections, using marked H&E slides as a guide. All specimens were formalin-fixed and paraffin-embedded (FFPE). The AllPrep DNA/RNA FFPE Kit was used to extract genomic DNA. Findings and caveats that apply to the study as a whole: Brain metastases had significantly fewer unique productive clones than paired primaries (median about 1,500 versus 4,500). Most clones were specific to a single lesion, and overlap between paired lesions was limited (mean Morisita index approximately 0.25). The ten most abundant clones accounted for a significantly larger fraction of the repertoire in brain metastases than in primaries, which suggests clonal expansion. DNA fragmentation in the FFPE samples may have prevented recovery of the complete infiltrating T cell repertoire. Effects of preoperative corticosteroids on T cell infiltration in brain metastases could not be controlled.

The clonotype was recovered from a man aged 55-75 years with non-small cell lung cancer. The rearranged chain carries TRBV6-5 and TRBJ2-1, with a weak D call of TRBD2 (5 bases match). Source material: tumor tissue from the primary lung tumor. The cell subset or site label, as the study defines it: primary lung cancer lesion. The bases read TGTGCCAGCAGTTACTCGAATGGCCCCCGGGGTGAGCAGTTCTTC. It is translated as CASSYSNGPRGEQFF.